Listed below are T cell receptor beta chains from one sample, sequenced in a study of blood T cell repertoires in COVID-19. This table comes from immunoSEQ multiplex PCR, and its TCRdb copy is limited to in-frame clones, with some not included. The table lists about 73,000 clones, over 70% of them singletons. The sequenced sample consisted of peripheral blood. The receptors here all came from a middle-aged man with active COVID-19. Both conserved end residues are part of each CDR3. A D gene is named only where the DNA matches it firmly. Clone sizes are given selectively: once, few, many, or a class where the clone is expanded.

size	V	D	J	CDR3	DNA
.	TRBV4-1	.	TRBJ1-1	CASSQAPSTGLNTEAFF	TGCGCCAGCAGCCAAGCCCCTTCGACAGGACTGAACACTGAAGCTTTCTTT
once	TRBV21-1	.	TRBJ2-2	CASSKLAREQGGELFF	TGTGCCAGCAGCAAACTCGCGCGGGAGCAAGGCGGGGAGCTGTTTTTT
.	TRBV7-9	.	TRBJ1-4	CASSSRGGQGYNEKLFF	TGTGCCAGCAGCTCACGAGGAGGGCAGGGTTATAATGAAAAACTGTTTTTT
.	TRBV7-6	TRBD2	TRBJ2-2	CASSPRTSGGIGELFF	TGTGCCAGCAGCCCGAGGACTAGCGGGGGTATCGGGGAGCTGTTTTTT
.	TRBV6-2/TRBV6-3	.	TRBJ2-2	CASSVRRFTGELFF	TGTGCCAGCAGCGTTCGGAGGTTCACCGGGGAGCTGTTTTTT
.	TRBV19	TRBD2	TRBJ2-2	CASRVAGRDTGELFF	TGTGCCAGTAGGGTAGCGGGAAGGGACACCGGGGAGCTGTTTTTT
.	TRBV5-4	TRBD2	TRBJ2-7	CASTAGGRGEQYF	TGTGCCAGCACCGCTGGCGGGAGGGGCGAGCAGTACTTC
.	TRBV9	TRBD1	TRBJ1-2	CASSVAGGWGYTF	TGTGCCAGCAGCGTTGCAGGGGGCTGGGGCTACACCTTC
.	TRBV29-1	TRBD1	TRBJ2-7	CSVEAQGASGEQYF	TGCAGCGTTGAAGCGCAGGGGGCTTCGGGCGAGCAGTACTTC
.	TRBV5-1	TRBD1	TRBJ1-2	CASSLGQGASGYTF	TGCGCCAGCAGCTTGGGACAGGGGGCGAGTGGCTACACCTTC
.	TRBV21-1	.	TRBJ2-1	CASSRRAAGLNEQFF	TGTGCCAGCAGCAGGAGGGCCGCGGGTTTGAATGAGCAGTTCTTC
.	TRBV7-3	TRBD1	TRBJ2-5	CASSLRGQGLQETQYF	TGTGCCAGCAGCTTAAGGGGACAGGGGCTACAAGAGACCCAGTACTTC
.	TRBV28	.	TRBJ1-5	CASSPRLGGLVQPQHF	TGTGCCAGCAGCCCACGTTTGGGGGGGCTGGTTCAGCCCCAGCATTTT
.	TRBV7-3	.	TRBJ2-2	CASSMTVTGELFF	TGTGCCAGCAGTATGACAGTAACCGGGGAGCTGTTTTTT
.	TRBV3-1/TRBV3-2	TRBD1	TRBJ2-1	CASSQWGQYNEQFF	TGTGCCAGCAGCCAATGGGGACAGTACAATGAGCAGTTCTTC
few	TRBV28	TRBD1	TRBJ1-5	CASSFTTGLMYNQPQHF	TGTGCCAGCAGTTTTACGACAGGGCTTATGTACAATCAGCCCCAGCATTTT
.	TRBV6-5	.	TRBJ2-1	CASGGNNEQFF	TGTGCCAGCGGCGGCAACAATGAGCAGTTCTTC
.	TRBV4-3	.	TRBJ2-2	CASSQEGATGELFF	TGCGCCAGCAGCCAAGAGGGGGCCACCGGGGAGCTGTTTTTT
.	TRBV2	.	TRBJ2-1	CATKTQGGREQFF	TGTGCCACCAAGACCCAGGGGGGCCGTGAGCAGTTCTTC